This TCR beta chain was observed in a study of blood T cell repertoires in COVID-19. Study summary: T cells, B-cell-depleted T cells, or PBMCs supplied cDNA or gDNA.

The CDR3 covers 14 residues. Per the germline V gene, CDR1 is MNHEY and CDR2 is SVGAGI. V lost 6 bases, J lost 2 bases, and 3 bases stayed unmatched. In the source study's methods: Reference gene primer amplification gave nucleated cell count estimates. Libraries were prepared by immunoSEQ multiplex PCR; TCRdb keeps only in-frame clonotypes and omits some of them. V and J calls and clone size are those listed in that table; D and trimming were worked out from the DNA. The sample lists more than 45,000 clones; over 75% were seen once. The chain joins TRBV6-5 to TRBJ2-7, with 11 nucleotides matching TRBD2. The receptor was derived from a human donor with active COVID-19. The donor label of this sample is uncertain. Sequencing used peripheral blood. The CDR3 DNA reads TGTGCCAGCAGCCTTAGCGGGGGGGCCTACGAGCAGTACTTC. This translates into CASSLSGGAYEQYF.